This entry lists 2 T cell receptor beta chains sequenced from one sample in a study of OX40 agonist ivuxolimab in advanced cancers. The method was immunoSEQ multiplex PCR; TCRdb's version includes in-frame clones alone and lacks a portion of them. The table has tens of thousands of clones, under 95% seen once. The sample here was CD4+ or CD8+ T cells sorted from blood, taken in a trial of the OX40 agonist ivuxolimab. The receptors were sampled from an adult with an advanced solid tumor such as melanoma, head and neck, liver or kidney cancer.

The rearrangement links TRBV7-9 to TRBJ1-2; D ambiguous. Germline assignment: CDR1 SEHNR and CDR2 FQNEAQ (reference sequence). The CDR3 has 13 residues. The ends were cut back, 1 base at V and 4 bases at J, with 7 bases in the middle. The DNA of the CDR3 is TGTGCCAGCAGCTTAGATCAATTCTATGGCTACACCTTC. This gives the protein CASSLDQFYGYTF.

This chain links TRBV10-1 with TRBJ2-3; 8 nucleotides agree with TRBD2. The CDR3 loop spans 13 amino acids. Germline V gives CDR1 WNHNN, CDR2 SYGVQD (reference sequence). The V and J ends lost 7 bases and 4 bases, in that order; junction bases with no gene match: 4. The CDR3 nucleotides read TGCGCCAGCAATCCGGGAGGGTCAGATACGCAGTATTTT. This translates into CASNPGGSDTQYF.